The present entry profiles one T cell receptor beta chain with its context. Its antigen is unidentified. CDR1 is LNHDA and CDR2 is SQIVND in the germline V gene (reference sequence). V was shortened by 5 bases and J by 3 bases, with 8 bases between the two germline ends. The CDR3 spans 12 residues. The sample is drawn from a study of OX40 agonist ivuxolimab in advanced cancers. Whole-study context: Eligibility rules accepted prior anti-PD-1, anti-PD-L1 or anti-CTLA-4 therapy, and around 38% had some.

Study-wide points: At doses 0.1 to 3.0 mg/kg, CD4+ and CD8+ clones expanded. Undetermined was the antigen specificity of the expanded peripheral T cells. Relative to CD4+ cells, CD8+ T cells on average had more expanded clones.

The repertoire was sequenced with immunoSEQ multiplex PCR; TCRdb's copy has only in-frame clones and lacks some. The repertoire has 90,000 to 100,000 clones, just under 85% of them found once; the top ten carry around 1.6%. The sequence derives from an adult with an advanced solid tumor such as melanoma, head and neck, liver or kidney cancer. The input for sequencing was CD4+ or CD8+ T cells sorted from blood, taken in a trial of the OX40 agonist ivuxolimab. The chain links TRBV19 to TRBJ2-7; the D is unclear. The CDR3 sequence is CASSSDRYEQYF. CDR3 nucleotide sequence: TGTGCCAGTAGTTCGGACCGCTACGAGCAGTACTTC.